This T cell receptor (beta chain) was profiled in a study of blood T cell repertoires in COVID-19. The overall study: The cDNA or gDNA used as material had been derived from T cells, B-cell-depleted T cells, or PBMCs.

Original analysis: Amplifying reference gene primers gave estimates of nucleated cell counts. Here immunoSEQ multiplex PCR was the method, and the copy in TCRdb shows in-frame clones only, minus some. V and J calls and clone size come straight from that table; D and trimming were deduced from the DNA. Found here are roughly 220,000 clones, around 87% of them singletons; the top ten hold more than 8.5%. In its sample, this clone was seen once. The CDR3 length is 14 residues. V was clipped by 1 base and J by 0 bases, with 6 bases between them. Germline CDR1 MNHEY, CDR2 SVGEGT. Source material: peripheral blood. This receptor was taken from a woman between 45 and 65 years old with COVID-19, enrolled during active disease. V gene TRBV6-2 or TRBV6-3 combines with J gene TRBJ1-1; D not certain. CDR3 sequence reads: CASSYFTVNTEAFF. In DNA form, the CDR3 reads TGTGCCAGCAGTTACTTTACAGTGAACACTGAAGCTTTCTTT.